This T cell receptor (beta chain) was sequenced during a study of blood T cell repertoires in COVID-19. Study background: The study drew acute and convalescent COVID-19 samples from the United States, Italy and Spain. Sources were T cells, B-cell-depleted T cells, or PBMCs; the material itself was cDNA or gDNA.

Germline CDR1 is KGHSH and CDR2 is LQKENI. The V end lost 2 bases, the J end lost 5 bases, and 9 bases lay between the germline ends. The CDR3 sequence is 13 residues long. Sequencing was performed with immunoSEQ multiplex PCR; in TCRdb, only in-frame clones are kept and a portion is missing. The table records under 100,000 clones, around 86% of them present only once. The chain combines TRBV18 with TRBJ1-2; tentatively, D is TRBD1 (6 bases). The sequenced material came from peripheral blood. The receptor's source is a woman aged 70 to 79 with acute or convalescent COVID-19. CDR3: CASSPGTNYGYTF. In nucleotides, the CDR3 is TGTGCCAGCTCACCAGGGACAAATTATGGCTACACCTTC.